Below are 17 T cell receptor beta chains sequenced from a single sample in a study of graft-versus-host responses after intestinal transplantation. Antigens for these TCRs are unknown. The protocol was immunoSEQ multiplex PCR, while the TCRdb copy is restricted to in-frame clones and leaves out a portion. The sample lists about 89,000 clones; about 92% were seen once. The source was unstimulated CD8+ T cells sorted from spleen or lymph node cells, collected before intestinal transplant. These receptor sequences come from a human donor who received an intestinal transplant.

The V and J genes are TRBV6-1 and TRBJ2-5; tentative D call: TRBD2 (7 bases). This CDR3 comprises 15 residues. Germline lookup yields CDR1 MNHNS and CDR2 SASEGT. Trimming removed 1 base at V and 5 bases at J, with 14 bases between. The CDR3 region is CASSEGAGRGETQYF. CDR3 nucleotides: TGTGCCAGCAGTGAAGGGGCAGGGAGGGGGGAGACCCAGTACTTC.

This clone has just one count. The rearrangement joins TRBV6-1 to TRBJ1-2; weak D call: TRBD1 (6 bases). Germline CDR1 and CDR2: MNHNS and SASEGT. Between the trimmed V and J ends, which lost 8 bases and 8 bases, there was a span of 15 bases. The CDR3 extends over 12 amino acids. The CDR3 sequence is CASVSGGWGYTF. CDR3 nucleotides: TGTGCCAGCGTCTCGGGGGGCTGGGGCTACACCTTC.

The chain has TRBV7-9 and TRBJ1-3; the D gene is possibly TRBD1 (6 bases). Germline lookup yields CDR1 SEHNR and CDR2 FQNEAQ (reference sequence). The CDR3 covers 15 residues. The germline V and J ends were trimmed by 5 bases and 4 bases, with 15 bases remaining between them. CDR3 nucleotides: TGTGCCAGCAGCCATACAGGGTCCCCAGGAAACACCATATATTTT. It yields the protein CASSHTGSPGNTIYF. Complete variable domain (other parts from reference TRBV7-9 and TRBJ1-3): DTGVSQNPRHKITKRGQNVTFRCDPISEHNRLYWYRQTLGQGPEFLTYFQNEAQLEKSRLLSDRFSAERPKGSFSTLEIQRTEQGDSAMYLCASSHTGSPGNTIYFGEGSWLTVV.

This chain connects TRBV19 to TRBJ2-7; 12 bases are shared with TRBD2. Germline V gene lookup returns CDR1 LNHDA and CDR2 SQIVND (reference sequence). CDR3 length: 20 residues. The V gene end was trimmed by 1 base and the J gene end by 0 bases; junction bases not matched to a gene: 13. The CDR3 DNA follows: TGTGCCAGTAGTATAGTGGCCCGCAAAACTAGCGGGGGGAGCTCCTACGAGCAGTACTTC. Translating gives CASSIVARKTSGGSSYEQYF.

The genes are TRBV19 and TRBJ1-1; perhaps TRBD1 as D (5 bases). The V end was cut by 7 bases, the J end by 1 base, with 16 bases between. The CDR3 consists of 15 residues. The V gene's germline CDR1 is LNHDA and CDR2 SQIVND (reference sequence). In DNA, the CDR3 is TGTGCCAGTACTGGACCGAGACAGTCGAACACTGAAGCTTTCTTT. It codes for CASTGPRQSNTEAFF. The full variable domain, its missing parts supplied by reference TRBV19 and TRBJ1-1, is DGGITQSPKYLFRKEGQNVTLSCEQNLNHDAMYWYRQDPGQGLRLIYYSQIVNDFQKGDIAEGYSVSREKKESFPLTVTSAQKNPTAFYLCASTGPRQSNTEAFFGQGTRLTVV.

The rearrangement uses TRBV30 and TRBJ2-2; D may be TRBD1 (6 bases). The length of the CDR3 is 13 residues. Germline CDR1 and CDR2: GTSNPN and SVGIG (reference sequence). V was cut by 4 bases and J by 4 bases, with 10 bases left in between. The CDR3 loop reads CAWKQGTTGELFF. The CDR3 region has the DNA TGTGCCTGGAAGCAGGGGACCACCGGGGAGCTGTTTTTT. Full variable domain (outside the CDR3, taken from reference TRBV30 and TRBJ2-2): SQTIHQWPATLVQPVGSPLSLECTVEGTSNPNLYWYRQAAGRGLQLLFYSVGIGQISSEVPQNLSASRPQDRQFILSSKKLLLSDSGFYLCAWKQGTTGELFFGEGSRLTVL.

This clone was counted a few times. The genes are TRBV5-6 and TRBJ1-1; possibly TRBD1 for D (5 bases). CDR1 is SGHDT, CDR2 YYEEEE, per germline. The V end was cut by 1 base, the J end by 8 bases, with 9 bases between. CDR3 length: 12 amino acids. CDR3: CASSLPGLEAFF. The CDR3 DNA is TGTGCCAGCAGCTTGCCAGGGCTGGAAGCTTTCTTT.

The V and J genes are TRBV6-5 and TRBJ1-1, with D unresolved. Germline assignment: CDR1 MNHEY and CDR2 SVGAGI. V was clipped by 4 bases and J by 0 bases, with 6 bases between them. The CDR3 runs to 13 residues. The CDR3 DNA reads as TGTGCCAGCAGTTCGGGAGTGAACACTGAAGCTTTCTTT. Translation gives CASSSGVNTEAFF.

DNA of the CDR3: TGCGCCAGCAGCCAAGATATCACCGGGGAGCTGTTTTTT. It codes for CASSQDITGELFF. The chain recombines TRBV4-1 with TRBJ2-2; no reliable D call. This CDR3 is built from 13 residues. The V gene's germline CDR1 is MGHRA and CDR2 YSYEKL. The ends were cut back, 0 bases at V and 4 bases at J, with 3 bases in the middle.

The CDR3, as DNA: TGTGCCAGCAGCTTAGATACTCCCACAGATACGCAGTATTTT. Amino acids: CASSLDTPTDTQYF. The rearrangement joins TRBV7-6 to TRBJ2-3; D remains unclear. The CDR3 extends over 14 amino acids. The V and J ends lost 1 base and 2 bases respectively, with 7 bases between them. Per germline, CDR1 SGHVS and CDR2 FNYEAQ.

The chain combines TRBV4-1 with TRBJ1-1; D might be TRBD1 (6 bases). Germline assignment: CDR1 MGHRA and CDR2 YSYEKL. This CDR3 region has 14 residues. Trimming took off 3 bases at V and 4 bases at J, with 12 bases between the two ends. The CDR3 nucleotides read TGCGCCAGCAGCCAGAGACAGGAGGCCACTGAAGCTTTCTTT. It codes for CASSQRQEATEAFF.

With regard to this clone: The junction differs from germline at one of its ends, possibly a read error. V and J are TRBV27 and TRBJ2-3, with TRBD1 as a possible D gene (6 bases). This CDR3 is 13 amino acids long. Looked up from germline, CDR1 is MNHEY and CDR2 is SMNVEV (reference sequence). CDR3 nucleotides: TGTGCCAGCAGTTTATACAGGGCAGAAACGCAGTATTTT. This codes for CASSLYRAETQYF.

The gene calls are TRBV6-1 and TRBJ2-5; D possibly corresponds to TRBD1 (6 bases). The germline V gene encodes CDR1 MNHNS and CDR2 SASEGT. This CDR3 spans 15 amino acids. Trimming cost V 4 bases and J 3 bases, with 15 bases left between them. This CDR3 reads CASSGWDTEEETQYF. As DNA, the CDR3 is TGTGCCAGCAGTGGATGGGACACGGAAGAAGAGACCCAGTACTTC.

For the CDR3, the DNA is TGTGCCAGCAGCTTAGTCGATGGGATAGCGGGGTTGGACTACGAGCAGTACTTC. Translation: CASSLVDGIAGLDYEQYF. The chain carries TRBV7-2 and TRBJ2-7; 8 bases are shared with TRBD2. Germline trimming cut 1 base from V and 3 bases from J; bases unmatched to any gene: 14. The CDR3 is made up of 18 amino acids. The germline V gene encodes CDR1 SGHTA and CDR2 FQGNSA.

V is TRBV6-5 and J is TRBJ1-1; 9 positions agree with TRBD1. This CDR3 region has 13 residues. The J segment lost 8 bases and the V segment lost 0 bases, leaving 1 base of the junction unmatched. Germline CDR1 MNHEY, CDR2 SVGAGI. CDR3 residues: CASSYSGTGEAFF. CDR3 sequence (DNA): TGTGCCAGCAGTTACTCGGGGACAGGGGAAGCTTTCTTT.

V and J are TRBV7-2 and TRBJ2-2; D is unclear. Germline-derived CDR1 and CDR2 are SGHTA and FQGNSA. There are 12 residues in the CDR3. V dropped 5 bases and J dropped 6 bases, with 7 bases sitting between them. The CDR3 DNA is TGTGCCAGCAGCCCCGGTCCCGGGGAGCTGTTTTTT. Encoded protein: CASSPGPGELFF. Looking up the rest from reference TRBV7-2 and TRBJ2-2 gives the full variable domain: GAGVSQSPSNKVTEKGKDVELRCDPISGHTALYWYRQSLGQGLEFLIYFQGNSAPDKSGLPSDRFSAERTGGSVSTLTIQRTQQEDSAVYLCASSPGPGELFFGEGSRLTVL.

This clone was recorded once. J is TRBJ2-1 and V is TRBV7-2, with 9 positions matching TRBD2. Germline V gives CDR1 SGHTA, CDR2 FQGNSA. V trimming: 2 bases; J trimming: 5 bases; junction bases outside the gene matches: 7. CDR3 length: 16 amino acids. The CDR3: CASSLRTSVNNNEQFF. Here the CDR3 DNA reads TGTGCCAGCAGCTTAAGGACTAGCGTGAACAACAATGAGCAGTTCTTC.